This TCR beta chain was retrieved from a study of T cell repertoires in cytomegalovirus infection. About this clonotype itself: What it binds is unknown.

TCRdb reprocessed the reads via MiXCR and lists one record per CDR3 protein. The sample has around 200,000 distinct CDR3 sequences; roughly two fifths are singletons. J gave up 0 bases and V 2 bases, and 7 bases lay outside the gene matches. Germline-derived CDR1 and CDR2 are MGHRA and YSYEKL. The CDR3 has 16 residues. V is TRBV4-1 and J is TRBJ2-7; 7 nucleotides match TRBD2. The clonotype originates from a human donor in good health (CMV status not recorded). Some clones in this sample may be carry-over from other donors' samples. This specimen consisted of CD8+ T cells from cultured PBMCs, obtained from culture after CMV antigen stimulation. This chain's CDR3 is CASSQQSSGASYEQYF. As DNA, the CDR3 is TGCGCCAGCAGCCAACAATCGAGCGGGGCCTCCTACGAGCAGTACTTC.